A single sample is the source of the 29 T cell receptor beta chains below, sequenced in a study of vaccination effects on CD4 cells after COVID-19. Assay: immunoSEQ multiplex PCR; the TCRdb copy retains only in-frame clones and omits some. The sample has about 76,000 clones, approximately 77% seen once. At the end of 9 to 11 days of culture, CD4+ T cells were isolated. These receptors have no known antigen. The sample here was CD4+ T cells from PBMCs cultured without peptide, taken before COVID-19 vaccination. These receptor sequences come from a human donor who received a COVID-19 vaccine.

This clone was found once. As DNA, the CDR3 is TGTGCCAGCAGTTTATTCACGGGCCGGGGCTACACCTTC. Protein product: CASSLFTGRGYTF. The rearrangement joins TRBV28 to TRBJ1-2; D remains unclear. The V end was cut by 1 base, the J end by 8 bases, with 11 bases between. The CDR3 consists of 13 residues. Germline lookup yields CDR1 MDHEN and CDR2 SYDVKM.

This clone showed up just a few times. This chain joins TRBV18 and TRBJ1-1; D is possibly TRBD1 (5 bases). Germline V gene lookup returns CDR1 KGHSH and CDR2 LQKENI. The CDR3 length is 14 residues. V dropped 4 bases and J dropped 1 base, with 10 bases sitting between them. This CDR3 is CASSRQGENTEAFF. The CDR3, as DNA: TGTGCCAGCTCACGTCAGGGCGAGAACACTGAAGCTTTCTTT.

This chain joins TRBV24-1 and TRBJ2-2, with 8 nucleotides matching TRBD1. Germline-derived CDR1 and CDR2 are KGHDR and SFDVKD. J lost 4 bases, V lost 9 bases, and 6 bases had no gene match. The CDR3 is made up of 14 amino acids. CDR3 nucleotide sequence: TGTGCCACCTCGAGACAGGGGCGCACCGGGGAGCTGTTTTTT. This gives the protein CATSRQGRTGELFF.

The rearrangement links TRBV3-1 (or the pseudogene TRBV3-2) to TRBJ2-5; D is undetermined. Trimming took 6 bases from V and 9 from J, leaving 23 bases between them. The CDR3 loop spans 15 amino acids. Germline V CDR1 and CDR2: LGHDT, YNNKEL (reference sequence). The CDR3 coding sequence is TGTGCCAGCAGTCCCAGCTTGCGACAACCCAAGGCCCAGTACTTC. It encodes CASSPSLRQPKAQYF.

This clone showed up just a few times. The chain recombines TRBV9 with TRBJ1-1; perhaps TRBD1 as D (5 bases). Trimming left V 3 bases short and J 1 base short, with 10 bases between. The germline V gene encodes CDR1 SGDLS and CDR2 YYNGEE. The CDR3 spans 14 residues. CDR3 region: CASSASGGNTEAFF. The CDR3 DNA sequence: TGTGCCAGCAGCGCAAGTGGGGGGAACACTGAAGCTTTCTTT.

The rearrangement links TRBV28 to TRBJ1-2, with TRBD1 identical over 9 bases. CDR3 size: 15 residues. Trimming removed 6 bases from V and 1 base from J; junction bases left unmatched: 6. Per the germline V gene, CDR1 is MDHEN and CDR2 is SYDVKM. The CDR3 protein is CASRFSDRGNYGYTF. In nucleotides, the CDR3 is TGTGCCAGCAGGTTCTCGGACAGGGGTAACTATGGCTACACCTTC.

This clone was picked up a small number of times. The chain uses TRBV10-2 and TRBJ1-3; 7 bases are shared with TRBD1. Germline V CDR1 and CDR2: WSHSY, SAAADI. The CDR3 is 12 amino acids. Trimming cost V 3 bases and J 7 bases; bases outside gene matches: 0. The CDR3 loop is CASSDRGNTIYF. In DNA, the CDR3 is TGCGCCAGCAGTGACAGGGGGAACACCATATATTTT.

This clone has a handful of counts. The chain recombines TRBV24-1 with TRBJ1-1; tentatively, D is TRBD1 (6 bases). CDR1 is KGHDR and CDR2 is SFDVKD in the germline V gene. The CDR3 has 14 amino acids. V shed 3 bases and J shed 2 bases, with 9 bases lying between them. CDR3 DNA: TGTGCCACCAGTGATACGGGACATAACACTGAAGCTTTCTTT. Translating it yields CATSDTGHNTEAFF.

The chain joins TRBV6-1 to TRBJ2-3; TRBD2 matches 8 bases. The CDR3 consists of 16 residues. Per germline, CDR1 MNHNS and CDR2 SASEGT. V lost 2 bases, J lost 2 bases, and 6 bases stayed unmatched. CDR3 bases: TGTGCCAGCAGTGAAATACGGGGGGGGTACACAGATACGCAGTATTTT. Translating it yields CASSEIRGGYTDTQYF.

This chain connects TRBV6-2 or TRBV6-3 to TRBJ2-5; D might be TRBD2 (6 bases). Per germline, CDR1 MNHEY and CDR2 SVGEGT. This CDR3 is built from 15 residues. With 6 bases removed from V and 3 bases from J, the gap between germline ends came to 17 bases. CDR3 residues: CASSEWTTLKETQYF. The CDR3 DNA reads as TGTGCCAGCAGCGAGTGGACTACCCTTAAAGAGACCCAGTACTTC.

The chain links TRBV5-4 to TRBJ1-1; 8 nucleotides align to TRBD1. This CDR3 has 14 residues. The trim removed 0 bases at V and 5 bases at J, leaving 3 bases unmatched. CDR1 and CDR2 (germline): SGHNT, YYREEE (reference sequence). The CDR3 region is CASSLDTGGTEAFF. The CDR3, as DNA: TGTGCCAGCAGCTTGGACACAGGGGGAACTGAAGCTTTCTTT.

This clone occurred once. The V call is TRBV19, the J call TRBJ1-2; no clear D. Germline lookup yields CDR1 LNHDA and CDR2 SQIVND (reference sequence). Trimming took 7 bases from V and 2 from J, leaving 23 bases between them. The CDR3 totals 17 residues. The CDR3 loop is CASTGGSGRRLNYGYTF. The DNA for the CDR3 is TGTGCCAGTACCGGAGGAAGTGGAAGGAGATTGAACTATGGCTACACCTTC.

The chain couples TRBV5-6 to TRBJ2-7; no firm D call. Germline CDR1 SGHDT, CDR2 YYEEEE. Trimming stripped 3 bases from V and 6 bases from J, with 7 bases between. The CDR3 is 11 residues long. The chain's CDR3 is CASSSGFEQYV. The CDR3 nucleotides read TGTGCCAGCAGCTCGGGTTTCGAGCAGTACGTC.

This clone was seen once. Written as DNA, the CDR3 is TGCGCCAGCAGCAACAACCAAGAGACCCAGTACTTC. Translation: CASSNNQETQYF. This chain joins TRBV5-1 and TRBJ2-5; D ambiguous. The germline V gene encodes CDR1 SGHRS and CDR2 YFSETQ. The CDR3 loop spans 12 amino acids. The V end was cut by 4 bases, the J end by 0 bases, with 4 bases between.

V and J are TRBV5-4 and TRBJ1-2; unclear D gene. This CDR3 comprises 12 residues. Germline values: CDR1 SGHNT, CDR2 YYREEE (reference sequence). The V gene lost 0 bases and the J gene lost 6 bases, with 6 bases spanning the gap. The CDR3 DNA reads TGTGCCAGCAGCTTGGTGGGGAATGGCTACACCTTC. Its protein is CASSLVGNGYTF.

V usage is TRBV4-1 and J usage is TRBJ1-4; 8 positions agree with TRBD1. With V trimmed by 5 bases and J by 9 bases, 14 bases remained unmatched. The length of the CDR3 is 16 residues. Germline CDR1 is MGHRA and CDR2 is YSYEKL. CDR3 in DNA: TGCGCCAGCAGCAAGAACTGGCAGGGGGCATCGAAAAAACTGTTTTTT. Amino acid sequence: CASSKNWQGASKKLFF.

The chain links TRBV7-2 to TRBJ1-1, with TRBD1 as a possible D gene (5 bases). V was shortened by 1 base and J by 1 base, with 10 bases between the two germline ends. This CDR3 comprises 15 residues. The germline V gene encodes CDR1 SGHTA and CDR2 FQGNSA. The CDR3 nucleotides read TGTGCCAGCAGCTTAGTTTACGGGGGGAACACTGAAGCTTTCTTT. Its translation: CASSLVYGGNTEAFF.

The CDR3 sequence: CASSYLSGGETQYF. The CDR3 region has the DNA TGTGCCAGCAGTTACCTGAGCGGGGGAGAGACCCAGTACTTC. The J gene is TRBJ2-5, the V gene TRBV6-5, with TRBD2 identical over 8 bases. After removal of 2 bases from V and 4 bases from J, the junction contained 3 bases not matched to a gene. The CDR3 contains 14 residues. Looked up from germline, CDR1 is MNHEY and CDR2 is SVGAGI.

The chain recombines TRBV30 with TRBJ1-4; D not certain. The germline gives CDR1 GTSNPN, CDR2 SVGIG (reference sequence). This CDR3 is built from 14 residues. V lost 0 bases and J 8 bases, leaving 13 bases between the germline ends. This CDR3 is CAWSVRGIKEKLFF. Written as DNA, the CDR3 is TGTGCCTGGAGTGTTCGGGGAATTAAGGAAAAACTGTTTTTT.

The V call is TRBV6-6, the J call TRBJ2-5; no clear D. V was trimmed by 7 bases and J by 2 bases, leaving 5 bases between them. The CDR3 runs 11 residues. Germline values: CDR1 MNHNY, CDR2 SVGAGI (reference sequence). DNA of the CDR3: TGTGCCAGCAAGAGTCAAGAGACCCAGTACTTC. This codes for CASKSQETQYF.

The chain couples TRBV19 to TRBJ1-1, with D hard to call. CDR3 size: 13 residues. CDR1 LNHDA and CDR2 SQIVND come from the germline V gene (reference sequence). Trimming pared 6 bases from V and 4 bases from J, leaving 12 bases between. The CDR3 is CASRRSAGTEAFF. The CDR3 region has the DNA TGTGCCAGTAGGAGATCGGCTGGCACTGAAGCTTTCTTT.

The chain uses TRBV20-1 and TRBJ2-1, with D perhaps matching TRBD1 or TRBD2 (6 bases each). V was pared by 3 bases and J by 2 bases, with 11 bases between. CDR1 and CDR2 from the germline V gene are DFQATT and SNEGSKA (reference sequence). The CDR3 loop spans 14 amino acids. The CDR3 bases are TGCAGTGCTAGTACCGGGGGCGCCTACAATGAGCAGTTCTTC. Its protein product is CSASTGGAYNEQFF.

This clone appeared a single time. The genes are TRBV7-9 and TRBJ1-3, with D possibly TRBD1 on 6 matching bases. V was shortened by 11 bases and J by 2 bases, with 13 bases between the two germline ends. The CDR3 covers 13 residues. Germline-derived CDR1 and CDR2 are SEHNR and FQNEAQ (reference sequence). CDR3 in DNA: TGTGCCCTCCAGGGGATGGCTGGAAACACCATATATTTT. Translated: CALQGMAGNTIYF.

V gene TRBV5-8 combines with J gene TRBJ1-1; D uncertain. In germline, CDR1 is SGHTS, CDR2 YDEGEE. The CDR3 has 15 amino acids. V was shortened by 0 bases and J by 0 bases, with 9 bases between the two germline ends. The DNA for the CDR3 is TGTGCCAGCAGCTTGGAGCGCCAGATGAACACTGAAGCTTTCTTT. Translation: CASSLERQMNTEAFF.

By share, this clone counts as medium-sized. The chain recombines TRBV4-1 with TRBJ2-7; D may correspond to TRBD1 or TRBD2 (5 bases each). The CDR3 has 14 residues. The germline CDR1 and CDR2 sequences are MGHRA and YSYEKL. V dropped 3 bases and J dropped 3 bases, with 12 bases sitting between them. This CDR3 reads CASSHPGQVYEQYV. The CDR3 DNA is TGCGCCAGCAGCCACCCGGGGCAGGTCTACGAGCAGTACGTC.

This clone was found a few times. This chain uses TRBV5-8 with TRBJ2-1; 7 bases align to TRBD2. Germline V CDR1 and CDR2: SGHTS, YDEGEE. V shed 1 base, J shed 2 bases, and the junction held 3 bases outside the gene matches. CDR3 length equals 15 residues. The CDR3 region is CASSLRLAAYNEQFF. CDR3 DNA: TGTGCCAGCAGCTTGAGGCTAGCGGCCTACAATGAGCAGTTCTTC. The entire variable domain, with the rest obtained from reference TRBV5-8 and TRBJ2-1, is as follows: EAGVTQSPTHLIKTRGQQATLRCSPISGHTSVYWYQQALGLGLQFLLWYDEGEERNRGNFPPRFSGRQFPNYSSELNVNALELEDSALYLCASSLRLAAYNEQFFGPGTRLTVL.

This chain joins TRBV5-1 and TRBJ1-2; D unclear. Trimming removed 3 bases at V and 5 bases at J, with 14 bases between. In germline, CDR1 is SGHRS, CDR2 YFSETQ. The CDR3 has 14 residues. CDR3 residues: CASSSVTANYGYTF. The CDR3 nucleotides read TGCGCCAGCAGCTCTGTGACGGCGAATTATGGCTACACCTTC. The full variable domain, its missing parts supplied by reference TRBV5-1 and TRBJ1-2, is KAGVTQTPRYLIKTRGQQVTLSCSPISGHRSVSWYQQTPGQGLQFLFEYFSETQRNKGNFPGRFSGRQFSNSRSEMNVSTLELGDSALYLCASSSVTANYGYTFGSGTRLTVV.

CDR3 region: CASSQGQTLAKNIQYF. In DNA, the CDR3 is TGCGCCAGCAGCCAAGGGCAGACACTAGCCAAAAACATTCAGTACTTC. The chain has TRBV4-1 and TRBJ2-4; D not resolved. This CDR3 contains 16 residues. V was clipped by 1 base and J by 0 bases, with 10 bases between them. The germline V gene has CDR1 MGHRA and CDR2 YSYEKL.

This chain connects TRBV25-1 to TRBJ2-1, with 7 nucleotides matching TRBD1. Trimming at V came to 1 base and at J to 8 bases, leaving 17 bases not matched to a gene. Germline assignment: CDR1 MGHDK and CDR2 SYGVNS. This CDR3 is 18 amino acids long. The CDR3 region is CASSESGTRTGWGHEQFF. Here the CDR3 DNA reads TGTGCCAGCAGTGAATCGGGCACTAGGACAGGTTGGGGTCATGAGCAGTTCTTC.